The next 19 T cell receptor beta chains were all read from a single sample in a study of blood T cells in healthy people across ages. Through a sample-barcoded 5' primer and a J-beta primer mix, a second PCR was run for roughly 7 to 11 cycles. TCRdb re-called the 5' RACE reads through MiXCR, storing one row per CDR3 protein. The sample holds about 1.4 million distinct CDR3 sequences; approximately 59% are singletons and the top ten take under 8.5%. The specimen was blood. The receptors originated from a man in his late teens or twenties in good health.

The rearrangement uses TRBV7-9 and TRBJ2-3; possibly TRBD1 for D (6 bases). Looked up from germline, CDR1 is SEHNR and CDR2 is FQNEAQ (reference sequence). CDR3 size: 16 residues. The V gene lost 6 bases and the J gene lost 1 base, with 17 bases spanning the gap. The CDR3 nucleotides are TGTGCCAGCAGTCCCCAGGGGCTCCTGGGCACAGATACGCAGTATTTT. This gives the protein CASSPQGLLGTDTQYF.

The J gene is TRBJ2-7, the V gene TRBV20-1; 7 nucleotides agree with TRBD1. V was clipped by 5 bases and J by 3 bases; unmatched bases: 10. Germline V gene sequence: CDR1 DFQATT, CDR2 SNEGSKA (reference sequence). The CDR3 has 14 amino acids. CDR3 region: CSASPTGQIYEQYF. As DNA, the CDR3 is TGCAGTGCTTCACCTACGGGACAGATCTACGAGCAGTACTTC.

This clonotype has a handful of counts. This chain connects TRBV20-1 to TRBJ1-2; possibly TRBD1 for D (5 bases). The CDR3 sequence is 12 residues long. Germline V lookup: CDR1 DFQATT, CDR2 SNEGSKA (reference sequence). V shed 5 bases and J shed 4 bases, with 11 bases lying between them. The CDR3 loop reads CSARGQTYGYTF. The CDR3 DNA sequence: TGCAGTGCTCGAGGACAAACCTATGGCTACACCTTC.

V and J are TRBV27 and TRBJ1-2; D perhaps matches TRBD1 (6 bases). Trimming took 5 bases from V and 8 from J, leaving 18 bases between them. From germline, CDR1 is MNHEY and CDR2 SMNVEV (reference sequence). This CDR3 comprises 14 residues. The CDR3 bases are TGTGCCAGCAGTCCCCCACAGGCCCAGGGGGGCTACACCTTC. Protein sequence: CASSPPQAQGGYTF.

The V and J genes are TRBV6-5 and TRBJ2-7, with D perhaps matching TRBD2 (6 bases). Trimming pared 5 bases from V and 3 bases from J, leaving 14 bases between. Germline V gives CDR1 MNHEY, CDR2 SVGAGI. The CDR3 is made up of 14 amino acids. CDR3 in amino acids: CASSDGTGLYEQYF. The CDR3 nucleotides read TGTGCCAGCAGTGACGGTACGGGACTCTACGAGCAGTACTTC.

The chain joins TRBV20-1 to TRBJ2-3, with D hard to call. Trimming shortened V by 6 bases and J by 1 base, and 5 bases separated the two germline ends. Germline loops: CDR1 DFQATT, CDR2 SNEGSKA (reference sequence). CDR3 length: 11 residues. This CDR3 is CSAARTDTQYF. The DNA for the CDR3 is TGCAGTGCGGCCCGCACAGATACGCAGTATTTT.

This clonotype was observed a few times. The rearrangement joins TRBV18 to TRBJ2-3; unclear D gene. The CDR3 runs to 15 residues. Deletions cut 3 bases from V and 0 bases from J, with 10 bases between. Germline assignment: CDR1 KGHSH and CDR2 LQKENI. Here the CDR3 reads CASSPNRVSTDTQYF. The CDR3 DNA follows: TGTGCCAGCTCACCCAACCGGGTTAGCACAGATACGCAGTATTTT.

The chain joins TRBV29-1 to TRBJ2-1; 10 nucleotides align to TRBD1. CDR3 length: 13 amino acids. Trimming at V came to 7 bases and at J to 6 bases, leaving 6 bases not matched to a gene. Germline values: CDR1 SQVTM, CDR2 ANQGSEA. CDR3 nucleotide sequence: TGCAGCGCTCGGACAGGGGGGTCCAATGAGCAGTTCTTC. It codes for CSARTGGSNEQFF.

Only a few counts were recorded for this clonotype. The chain recombines TRBV5-1 with TRBJ2-1; no reliable D call. The CDR3 contains 17 residues. Germline-derived CDR1 and CDR2 are SGHRS and YFSETQ. With 0 bases removed from V and 2 bases from J, the gap between germline ends came to 15 bases. CDR3 amino acids: CASSLDVRRITYNEQFF. The CDR3 DNA follows: TGCGCCAGCAGCTTGGACGTTCGACGGATTACCTACAATGAGCAGTTCTTC.

This clonotype has a handful of counts. The rearrangement joins TRBV6-2 or TRBV6-3 to TRBJ2-1; maybe TRBD1 (6 bases). The CDR3 length is 15 residues. Trimming removed 6 bases at V and 7 bases at J, with 19 bases between. CDR1 is MNHEY and CDR2 is SVGEGT in the germline V gene. CDR3 sequence: CASSYRGGRRNEQFF. The CDR3 DNA is TGTGCCAGCAGCTACCGAGGGGGTAGAAGGAATGAGCAGTTCTTC.

This clonotype was counted a few times. V usage is TRBV28 and J usage is TRBJ1-5; D is unclear. The V gene's germline CDR1 is MDHEN and CDR2 SYDVKM. Between the trimmed V and J ends, which lost 4 bases and 7 bases, there was a span of 17 bases. The CDR3 has 15 amino acids. The CDR3 nucleotides read TGTGCCAGCAGTTCTTCATTCACCCCTTGGCAGCCCCAGCATTTT. Encoded protein: CASSSSFTPWQPQHF.

The chain employs TRBV7-2 and TRBJ2-1; possibly TRBD1 for D (5 bases). TRBJ2-7 matches the DNA end more closely, so the J call is doubtful. CDR1 is SGHTA, CDR2 FQGNSA, per germline. CDR3 length: 15 residues. The CDR3, as DNA: TGTGCCAGCAGCACCACGGACACAACCTACAATGAGCAGTACTTC. It translates to CASSTTDTTYNEQYF.

This clonotype occurred a few times. V usage is TRBV4-1 and J usage is TRBJ2-4; D is unclear. CDR1 and CDR2 from the germline V gene are MGHRA and YSYEKL. The CDR3 runs to 14 residues. Trimming removed 0 bases from V and 13 bases from J, with 16 bases in between. CDR3 residues: CASSQEQVAYGQYF. As DNA, the CDR3 is TGCGCCAGCAGCCAAGAACAAGTGGCGTACGGGCAGTACTTC.

This clonotype was observed a handful of times. The chain combines TRBV7-9 with TRBJ1-2; D possibly corresponds to TRBD1 (6 bases). This CDR3 contains 14 residues. Trimming cost V 3 bases and J 5 bases, with 13 bases left between them. Germline V CDR1 and CDR2: SEHNR, FQNEAQ (reference sequence). As DNA, the CDR3 is TGTGCCAGCAGCTTGGTCCAGGGGCTTTATGGCTACACCTTC. Protein product: CASSLVQGLYGYTF.

This chain uses TRBV7-9 with TRBJ2-7; the D gene is possibly TRBD2 (5 bases). The end of the DNA fits TRBJ2-5 better, so the J call may be wrong. This CDR3 has 11 residues. Germline V gives CDR1 SEHNR, CDR2 FQNEAQ (reference sequence). The DNA of the CDR3 is TGTGCCACCGGGGTAGGCGAGACCCAGTACTTC. Encoded protein: CATGVGETQYF.

This clonotype was seen more than once but under ten times. A read error may be the cause here, since a much bigger clone is one base away. The chain links TRBV6-2 or TRBV6-3 to TRBJ1-5; 7 bases fit TRBD1. The CDR3 runs to 13 residues. Germline V gene sequence: CDR1 MNHEY, CDR2 SVGEGT. CDR3 sequence (DNA): TGTGTCAGCAGTGACAGGGACAATCAGCCCCAGCATTTT. This gives the protein CVSSDRDNQPQHF.

The DNA for the CDR3 is TGTGCCAGCAGCTCCAGCGTGCAAGCTTTCAATGAGCAGTTCTTC. This encodes CASSSSVQAFNEQFF. The V and J genes are TRBV27 and TRBJ2-1; D gene uncertain. Trimming took off 6 bases at V and 6 bases at J, with 18 bases between the two ends. In germline, CDR1 is MNHEY, CDR2 SMNVEV (reference sequence). The CDR3 consists of 15 residues.

This clonotype was seen a few times. This sequence joins TRBV29-1 and TRBJ2-7; 12 bases are shared with TRBD1. CDR3 size: 13 residues. The germline V gene encodes CDR1 SQVTM and CDR2 ANQGSEA. V trimming: 5 bases; J trimming: 7 bases; junction bases outside the gene matches: 6. The CDR3 sequence is CSVPGQGAREQYF. CDR3 coding DNA: TGCAGCGTTCCGGGACAGGGGGCTCGGGAGCAGTACTTC.

The chain links TRBV3-1 to TRBJ2-2; a possible D gene is TRBD2 (5 bases). CDR1 and CDR2 (germline): LGHDT, YNNKEL (reference sequence). Trimming left V 0 bases short and J 0 bases short, with 11 bases between. The CDR3 totals 17 residues. DNA for the CDR3: TGTGCCAGCAGCCAAGACGACACGAGGGCGAACACCGGGGAGCTGTTTTTT. Translated: CASSQDDTRANTGELFF. The variable domain in full, with the rest retrieved from reference TRBV3-1 and TRBJ2-2, is DTAVSQTPKYLVTQMGNDKSIKCEQNLGHDTMYWYKQDSKKFLKIMFSYNNKELIINETVPNRFSPKSPDKAHLNLHINSLELGDSAVYFCASSQDDTRANTGELFFGEGSRLTVL.